Listed below are T cell receptor beta chains from one sample, sequenced in a study of cytomegalovirus exposure and HLA in healthy donors. Sequencing used immunoSEQ multiplex PCR; TCRdb keeps in-frame clones, though not all of them. The table lists over 100,000 clones, around 92% of them singletons, with around 3.1% in the top ten. Sequencing used PBMCs. The source of these receptors is a man aged 30-40 years in good health and CMV-seronegative. Both conserved end residues are part of each CDR3.

v_call: TRBV5-1; cdr3_length: 14; cdr3_aa: CASSFTGVGEPQHF
v_call: TRBV6-5; cdr3_length: 14; cdr3_aa: CASSSRNSGNTIYF
v_call: TRBV5-6; cdr3_length: 15; cdr3_aa: CASSFQGATYNEQFF
v_call: TRBV4-3; cdr3_length: 19; cdr3_aa: CASSQDHIKWAPANEKLFF
v_call: TRBV6-5; cdr3_length: 15; cdr3_aa: CASSTRGGYSYEQYF
v_call: TRBV25-1; cdr3_length: 12; cdr3_aa: CASREAYSPLHF
v_call: TRBV11-3; cdr3_length: 16; cdr3_aa: CASSPNRVQNTGELFF
v_call: TRBV19; cdr3_length: 15; cdr3_aa: CASSPGQGSREKLFF
v_call: TRBV6-5; cdr3_length: 15; cdr3_aa: CASSTTGTVSSPLHF
v_call: TRBV27; cdr3_length: 14; cdr3_aa: CASSFEPTGTEAFF
v_call: TRBV7-8; cdr3_length: 16; cdr3_aa: CASSLAGGGGIYEQYF
v_call: TRBV5-4; cdr3_length: 13; cdr3_aa: CASSLEHSYEQYF
v_call: TRBV11-2; cdr3_length: 15; cdr3_aa: CASSSRQAPNSPLHF
v_call: TRBV10-3; cdr3_length: 13; cdr3_aa: CAISESNAFEAFF
v_call: TRBV6-1; cdr3_length: 13; cdr3_aa: CASSRPYLQPQHF
v_call: TRBV11-2; cdr3_length: 19; cdr3_aa: CASSGRIGLAILSTDTQYF
v_call: TRBV5-1; cdr3_length: 12; cdr3_aa: CASSFEGTEAFF
v_call: TRBV11-2; cdr3_length: 15; cdr3_aa: CASSGRDRGAGELFF
v_call: TRBV12-5; cdr3_length: 12; cdr3_aa: CASVTQGTEAFF
v_call: TRBV15; cdr3_length: 13; cdr3_aa: CATAAGGGNTIYF
v_call: TRBV5-1; cdr3_length: 13; cdr3_aa: CASSPGQGPGYTF
v_call: TRBV2; cdr3_length: 14; cdr3_aa: CASSEGTGGYGYTF
v_call: TRBV11-2; cdr3_length: 13; cdr3_aa: CASSRPGRTEAFF
v_call: TRBV4-1; cdr3_length: 16; cdr3_aa: CASSQLYHRDSGSYTF
v_call: TRBV5-5; cdr3_length: 16; cdr3_aa: CASSLGSRGYGQPQHF
v_call: TRBV5-5; cdr3_length: 15; cdr3_aa: CASSLGWSSYNEQFF
v_call: TRBV6-5; cdr3_length: 15; cdr3_aa: CASSHDFGGPNEQYF
v_call: TRBV19; cdr3_length: 14; cdr3_aa: CASKTGQPTGELFF
v_call: TRBV5-1; cdr3_length: 13; cdr3_aa: CASRTPLTYEQYF
v_call: TRBV6-5; cdr3_length: 15; cdr3_aa: CASSPQSDWGNEQFF
v_call: TRBV2; cdr3_length: 13; cdr3_aa: CASSLELPSRQFF